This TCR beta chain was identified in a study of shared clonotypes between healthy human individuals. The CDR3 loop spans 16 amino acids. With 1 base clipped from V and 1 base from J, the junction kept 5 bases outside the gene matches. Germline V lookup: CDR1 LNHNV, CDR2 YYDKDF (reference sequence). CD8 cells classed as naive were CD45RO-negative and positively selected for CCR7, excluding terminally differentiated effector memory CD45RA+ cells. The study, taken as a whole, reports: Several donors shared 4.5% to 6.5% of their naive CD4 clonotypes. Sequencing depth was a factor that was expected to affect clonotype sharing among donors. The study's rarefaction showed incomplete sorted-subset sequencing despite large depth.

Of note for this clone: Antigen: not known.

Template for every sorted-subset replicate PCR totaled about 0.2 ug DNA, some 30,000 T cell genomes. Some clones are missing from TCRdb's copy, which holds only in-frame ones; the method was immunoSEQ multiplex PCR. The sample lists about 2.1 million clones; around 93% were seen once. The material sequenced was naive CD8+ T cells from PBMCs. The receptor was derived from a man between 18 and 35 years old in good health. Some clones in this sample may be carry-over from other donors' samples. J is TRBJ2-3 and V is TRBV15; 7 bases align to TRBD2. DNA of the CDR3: TGTGCCACCAGCAGAGGTCGAGCGGGGCGCACAGATACGCAGTATTTT. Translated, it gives CATSRGRAGRTDTQYF.